This is a list of T cell receptor beta chains from one sample in a study of spatial heterogeneity in lung cancer. A single record per CDR3 protein comes from TCRdb applying MiXCR to the 5' RACE reads. The table lists about 27,000 distinct CDR3 sequences, less than 6.5% of them singletons. The specimen was PBMCs, collected at follow-up. The receptors originated from a female donor with early-stage non-small cell lung cancer. Both conserved end residues are part of each CDR3. The order of the fields is D gene, CDR3 length, V gene, J gene, clone size, CDR3 DNA, CDR3 protein. A D gene is named only where the DNA matches it firmly. The size of a clone is reported for some rows only, either as once, few or many, or as a class for expanded clones.

>NA|13|TRBV2|TRBJ2-7|many
TGTGCCAGCAGGTCGGCGGGCTCCTACGAGCAGTACTTC
CASRSAGSYEQYF
>NA|15|TRBV9|TRBJ2-2|many
TGTGCCAGCAGCGTAGCCGGATCGAACACCGGGGAGCTGTTTTTT
CASSVAGSNTGELFF
>NA|14|TRBV11-1|TRBJ2-5|many
TGTGCCAGCAGCTTCGGTTTAAAGGAAGAGACCCAGTACTTC
CASSFGLKEETQYF
>TRBD1|16|TRBV29-1|TRBJ2-1|many
TGCAGCGTCATCGGGACAGTAGGTGGTCGGGACAATGAGCAGTTCTTC
CSVIGTVGGRDNEQFF
>NA|13|TRBV18|TRBJ2-3|many
TGTGCCAGCTCACCCCTAAGCACAGATACGCAGTATTTT
CASSPLSTDTQYF
>TRBD2|15|TRBV4-3|TRBJ2-1|many
TGCGCCAGCAGCCAAGATAGCGGGGGGGCCGATGAGCAGTTCTTC
CASSQDSGGADEQFF
>TRBD1|16|TRBV5-8|TRBJ2-1|many
TGTGCCAGCAGCCTCCCGGACAGGGAGGAATACAATGAGCAGTTCTTC
CASSLPDREEYNEQFF
>NA|14|TRBV6-1|TRBJ2-5|many
TGTGCCAGCAGTGAATTCAAACCGCCAGAGACCCAGTACTTC
CASSEFKPPETQYF
>NA|14|TRBV2|TRBJ2-1|many
TGTGCCAGCAGCGCCTCCTTCGTGAGGGGTGAGCAGTTCTTC
CASSASFVRGEQFF
>NA|17|TRBV5-8|TRBJ2-7|many
TGTGCCAGCAGCTTGGGCAGGGGAGGTTCGGGGACCTACGAGCAGTACTTC
CASSLGRGGSGTYEQYF
>NA|15|TRBV9|TRBJ1-1|many
TGTGCCAGCAGCGTATCACCTGGGCCGAACACTGAAGCTTTCTTT
CASSVSPGPNTEAFF
>NA|12|TRBV20-1|TRBJ2-7|many
TGCAGTGCTAGATCGCTACTCTACGAGCAGTACTTC
CSARSLLYEQYF
>NA|11|TRBV5-1|TRBJ2-7|few
TGCGCCAGCAGCCCCGGGGACGAGCAGTACTTC
CASSPGDEQYF
>TRBD2|18|TRBV5-1|TRBJ2-3|many
TGCGCCAGCAGCTTGGATAGCGGGGGGGCCGGTGGGACAGATACGCAGTATTTT
CASSLDSGGAGGTDTQYF
>NA|10|TRBV2|TRBJ2-7|NA
TGTGCCAGCACTAGTCTCGAGCAGTACTTC
CASTSLEQYF
>TRBD2|16|TRBV12-3/TRBV12-4|TRBJ2-2|many
TGTGCCAGCAGTCCCGGGACTAGCGGGTTCACCGGGGAGCTGTTTTTT
CASSPGTSGFTGELFF
>TRBD1|13|TRBV11-1|TRBJ1-4|NA
TGTGCCAGCAGCTTCGCAGGGGGACGAAAACTGTTTTTT
CASSFAGGRKLFF
>TRBD1|14|TRBV5-1|TRBJ2-3|many
TGCGCCAGCAGCATAGGACAGGCCACAGATACGCAGTATTTT
CASSIGQATDTQYF
>NA|14|TRBV30|TRBJ2-7|many
TGTGCCTGGAGTGTCGGGACGCCTTCCTACGAGCAGTACTTC
CAWSVGTPSYEQYF
>TRBD1|16|TRBV4-1|TRBJ1-4|many
TGCGCCAGCAGCAAGGGACAGGGAACAACTAATGAAAAACTGTTTTTT
CASSKGQGTTNEKLFF
>NA|15|TRBV20-1|TRBJ2-1|many
TGCAGTGCTAGAGATGTTCAGGAGTCCTACAATGAGCAGTTCTTC
CSARDVQESYNEQFF
>TRBD1|14|TRBV15|TRBJ2-7|many
TGTGCCACCAGGAGGGACAGGGGGCCCTACGAGCAGTACTTC
CATRRDRGPYEQYF
>TRBD2|15|TRBV28|TRBJ2-3|many
TGTGCCAGCGCCCATCCGGGGGGTAGGGCAGATACGCAGTATTTT
CASAHPGGRADTQYF
>NA|14|TRBV5-6|TRBJ1-5|many
TGTGCCAGCAGCTTCTTCCGGGGGGCTCAGCCCCAGCATTTT
CASSFFRGAQPQHF
>NA|13|TRBV27|TRBJ1-1|many
TGTGCCAGCAGCCGGACTCTGAACACTGAAGCTTTCTTT
CASSRTLNTEAFF
>NA|10|TRBV18|TRBJ2-6|NA
TGTGCCAGCTCACGGGACGTCCTGACTTTC
CASSRDVLTF
>TRBD1|15|TRBV9|TRBJ2-7|many
TGTGCCAGCAGCCCAGGACAGGAGCCCTCCTACGAGCAGTACTTC
CASSPGQEPSYEQYF
>TRBD1|17|TRBV10-3|TRBJ2-7|many
TGTGCCATCAGTGAGTCGATGAGGGGACAGGTAACCTACGAGCAGTACTTC
CAISESMRGQVTYEQYF
>NA|15|TRBV6-2/TRBV6-3|TRBJ2-3|many
TGTGCCAGCAGTTACGGGAGACTTCCCCCGGATACGCAGTATTTT
CASSYGRLPPDTQYF
>TRBD1|14|TRBV7-8|TRBJ2-1|many
TGTGCCAGCAGCTTCCGGGACAGGTACAATGAGCAGTTCTTC
CASSFRDRYNEQFF
>NA|11|TRBV5-4|TRBJ2-3|many
TGTGCCAGCAGCTCCACAGATACGCAGTATTTT
CASSSTDTQYF
>NA|13|TRBV2|TRBJ2-3|many
TGTGCCAGCCGGACTACCTTCACAGATACGCAGTATTTT
CASRTTFTDTQYF
>NA|12|TRBV20-1|TRBJ1-6|many
TGCAGTGCTAGTACCGCGGGATCACCCCTCCACTTT
CSASTAGSPLHF
>TRBD2|14|TRBV4-2|TRBJ2-1|many
TGTGCCAGCAGGAGACTAGCGGGGGACAATGAGCAGTTCTTC
CASRRLAGDNEQFF
>NA|15|TRBV19|TRBJ1-2|many
TGTGCCACTTCCCGGCCGGGGGCGCGGAGCTATGGCTACACCTTC
CATSRPGARSYGYTF
>NA|14|TRBV20-1|TRBJ2-7|many
TGCAGTGCTAGACCACCCGACTACTCCTACGAGCAGTACTTC
CSARPPDYSYEQYF
>TRBD1|16|TRBV4-2|TRBJ2-5|few
TGTGCCAGCAGCCAAACGGGACAGGGGCGAGGAGAGACCCAGTACTTC
CASSQTGQGRGETQYF
>NA|13|TRBV9|TRBJ2-1|many
TGTGCCAGCAGCCAACCCGGACAGTCTGAGCAGTTCTTC
CASSQPGQSEQFF
>TRBD2|15|TRBV20-1|TRBJ2-5|many
TGCAGTGCTAGCGGTAGCGGGGGCCTCGGAGAGACCCAGTACTTC
CSASGSGGLGETQYF
>NA|14|TRBV5-6|TRBJ1-6|many
TGTGCCAGCACCCTCGGGGTGGGCAATTCACCCCTCCACTTT
CASTLGVGNSPLHF
>TRBD1|14|TRBV10-3|TRBJ2-1|many
TGTGCCTCTCAGGGGGCCCAAAGCGACAATGAGCAGTTCTTC
CASQGAQSDNEQFF
>TRBD2|13|TRBV20-1|TRBJ2-5|many
TGCAGTGCTAATCGAGCGGGAGCGGAGACCCAGTACTTC
CSANRAGAETQYF
>TRBD1|12|TRBV10-3|TRBJ1-2|many
TGTGCCATCAGTGGACAGGGGAGTGGCTACACCTTC
CAISGQGSGYTF
>NA|13|TRBV6-2/TRBV6-3|TRBJ1-1|many
TGTGCCAGCAGTTACAGAAGGAACACTGAAGCTTTCTTT
CASSYRRNTEAFF
>TRBD2|15|TRBV7-2|TRBJ2-3|NA
TGTGCCAGCAGCCCGCTAGCGGGAAGGGTAGATACGCAGTATTTT
CASSPLAGRVDTQYF
>NA|15|TRBV11-2|TRBJ2-5|many
TGTGCCAGCACCCTCTCTGGGACCACTCAAGAGACCCAGTACTTC
CASTLSGTTQETQYF
>NA|13|TRBV12-3/TRBV12-4|TRBJ2-7|many
TGTGCCAGCAGTAGGCAGGGGAGATCGGAGCAGTACTTC
CASSRQGRSEQYF
>NA|14|TRBV6-5|TRBJ2-3|many
TGTGCCCGAAATTTCAGGGAGCGGACAGATACGCAGTATTTT
CARNFRERTDTQYF
>NA|15|TRBV28|TRBJ2-7|many
TGTGCCAGCAGCCAACCGAGTCCCCCCACCTACGAGCAGTACTTC
CASSQPSPPTYEQYF
>NA|13|TRBV7-8|TRBJ2-7|many
TGTGCCAGCAGCTTAGCGCTTCGATACGAGCAGTACTTC
CASSLALRYEQYF
>NA|16|TRBV19|TRBJ2-3|many
TGTGCCAGTAGTATTCCAGGCCTCAGGCGAACAGATACGCAGTATTTT
CASSIPGLRRTDTQYF
>NA|16|TRBV19|TRBJ2-5|many
TGTGCCAGTAGTGCCCCTGGAGGGGAGAAGAGAGAGACCCAGTACTTC
CASSAPGGEKRETQYF
>NA|14|TRBV5-4|TRBJ1-2|NA
TGTGCCAGCAGGCCGGCCCAGAGTCCTATGGTCTACACCTTC
CASRPAQSPMVYTF
>NA|15|TRBV7-3|TRBJ2-1|many
TGTGCCAGCAGCCTCCTAGGAGGGTCCTACAATGAGCAGTTCTTC
CASSLLGGSYNEQFF